This T cell receptor (beta chain) was retrieved from a study of T-cell reconstitution after alpha-beta-depleted transplantation in children. Whole-study results and caveats: Expanded graft clones, several hundred of them, were reportedly the source of alpha-beta T cells about two months after transplant. One year post-transplant, T-cell counts and diversity were largely derived from T cells produced anew.

A remark on this clonotype: What it binds is unknown.

Germline loops: CDR1 SGHAT, CDR2 FQNNGV. J gave up 2 bases and V 2 bases, and 12 bases lay outside the gene matches. This CDR3 is 18 amino acids long. TCRbeta library construction was performed incorporating unique molecular identifiers. TCRdb fed the PCR reads into MiXCR, producing one record per CDR3 protein. This sample has 450,000 to 550,000 distinct CDR3 sequences; about an eighth occur once, and the top ten carry 13% to 15%. The material sequenced was PBMCs, mostly from graft donor cells, taken 180 days after TCRalphabeta/CD19-depleted stem cell transplant. The clonotype originates from a female patient aged 2 to 10 who had a stem cell transplant for aplastic anemia, so the T cells may come from the graft donor. This chain links TRBV11-2 with TRBJ2-1, with 7 bases that match TRBD1. The CDR3, as DNA: TGTGCCAGCAGCTTAAACAGGGGCCTTTCCCCAACCTACAATGAGCAGTTCTTC. Translation gives CASSLNRGLSPTYNEQFF.